This TCR beta chain was identified during a study of blood T cell repertoires in COVID-19. Study background: Samples of COVID-19 (acute and convalescent) were obtained from the United States, Italy and Spain. PBMCs, B-cell-depleted T cells, or T cells provided the cDNA or gDNA that made up the material.

V trimming: 5 bases; J trimming: 0 bases; junction bases outside the gene matches: 8. Germline assignment: CDR1 LNHNV and CDR2 YYDKDF (reference sequence). CDR3 size: 16 residues. Original data processing: Reference gene primer amplification gave nucleated cell count estimates. Measured with immunoSEQ multiplex PCR; TCRdb has only the in-frame clones, and not every one. That table is the source of V, J and clone size, and D and trimming were worked out from the DNA. The repertoire holds approximately 20,000 clones, with approximately 91% as singletons. The receptor was isolated from a human donor in a cohort sampled during active COVID-19. The specimen sequenced was peripheral blood. The genes are TRBV15 and TRBJ2-3, with TRBD2 matching 7 bases. CDR3 nucleotide sequence: TGTGCCACCAGCCCTTTAGCGGGTACTAGCACAGATACGCAGTATTTT. Translated, it gives CATSPLAGTSTDTQYF.